Reported below is one T cell receptor beta chain. There is no known antigen for this receptor. It has no much larger one-base neighbor in the sample; base qualities were not kept. The library was prepared using PCR. The reads were generated on an Illumina HiSeq 2000. TCRdb trimmed public reads at Q25 via fastp, called clones via MiXCR and kept in-frame beta chains. Here each entry gathers all rows of one CDR3 protein and keeps the most common genes and DNA. The sample table lists 97,000 or so distinct CDR3 sequences, 51% of them with a count of one. Roughly 12% of the sample is in the top ten clones. The data belong to a study of CDR3 diversity in severe acne (dated by TCRdb to about 2019). V is clipped by 4 bases and J by 0 bases, and the sequence between their germline boundaries is 12 bases long. The CDR3 contains 14 residues, cysteine and phenylalanine counted. The DNA shown is the 42-base CDR3, in frame from base 1. Via the germline V gene, CDR1 is SQVTM and CDR2 ANQGSEA.

The TCR was taken from a male donor with acne. Recombination joined TRBV29-1 with TRBJ1-2; TRBD1 could be the D gene, as 5 bases match. Sequenced input: blood. Read as DNA, the sequence is TGCAGCGTTGTGGACACTTCGACTAACTATGGCTACACCTTC. It is translated as CSVVDTSTNYGYTF.